The T cell receptor (beta chain) under discussion was sequenced for a study of response to subunit inactivated influenza vaccine. TCRdb reanalysed the RT-PCR reads using MiXCR and keeps one entry per CDR3 protein. The sample has about 800,000 distinct CDR3 sequences, approximately 21% seen once. As for this clonotype: Antigen unknown.

Study-level findings and limits: That few new T cells are recruited by each seasonal influenza vaccination was the authors' suggestion.

Trimming pared 2 bases from V and 4 bases from J, leaving 11 bases between. The CDR3 length is 14 residues. The sample was PBMCs from blood, taken around 5 days after vaccination. This TCR derives from a man aged 50-60 years who received an inactivated influenza vaccine. This chain connects TRBV12-3 or TRBV12-4 to TRBJ1-2; the D gene is possibly TRBD1 (5 bases). The CDR3 DNA follows: TGTGCCAGCAGTTTACGCAGGGACCTCTATGGCTACACCTTC. Translated: CASSLRRDLYGYTF.